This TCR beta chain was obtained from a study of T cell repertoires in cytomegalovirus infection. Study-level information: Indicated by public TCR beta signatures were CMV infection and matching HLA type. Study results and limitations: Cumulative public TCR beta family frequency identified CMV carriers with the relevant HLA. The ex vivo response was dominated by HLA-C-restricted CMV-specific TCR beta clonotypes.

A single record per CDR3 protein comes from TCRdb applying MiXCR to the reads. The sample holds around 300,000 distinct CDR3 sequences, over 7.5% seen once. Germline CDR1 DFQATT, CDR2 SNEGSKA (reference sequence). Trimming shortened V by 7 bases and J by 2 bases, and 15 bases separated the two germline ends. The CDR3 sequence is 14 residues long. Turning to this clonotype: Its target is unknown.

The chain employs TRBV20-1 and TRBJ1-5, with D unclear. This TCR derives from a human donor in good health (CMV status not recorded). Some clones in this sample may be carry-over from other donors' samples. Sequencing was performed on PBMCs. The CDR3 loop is CSVRPLFGNQPQHF. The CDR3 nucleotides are TGCAGTGTTCGACCGCTGTTCGGCAATCAGCCCCAGCATTTT.